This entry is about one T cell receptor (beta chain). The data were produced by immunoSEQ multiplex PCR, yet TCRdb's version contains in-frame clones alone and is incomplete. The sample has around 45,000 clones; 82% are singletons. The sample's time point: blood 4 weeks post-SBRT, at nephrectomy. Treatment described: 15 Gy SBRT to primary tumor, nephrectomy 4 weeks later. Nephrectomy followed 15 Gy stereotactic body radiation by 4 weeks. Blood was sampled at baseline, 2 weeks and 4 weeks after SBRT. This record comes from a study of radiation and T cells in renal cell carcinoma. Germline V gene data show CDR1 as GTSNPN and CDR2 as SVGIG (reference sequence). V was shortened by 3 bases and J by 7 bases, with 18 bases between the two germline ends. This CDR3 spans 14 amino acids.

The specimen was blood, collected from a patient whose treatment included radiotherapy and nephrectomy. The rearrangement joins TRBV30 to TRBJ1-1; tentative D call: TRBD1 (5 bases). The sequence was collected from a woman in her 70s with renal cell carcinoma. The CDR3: CAWRSQGGFVEAFF. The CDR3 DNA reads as TGTGCCTGGAGGAGTCAGGGAGGTTTTGTTGAAGCTTTCTTT.